This section outlines one T cell receptor (beta chain) sequence together with its context. This clonotype was recorded a few times. Which antigen it targets is not known. No much larger clone exists at a distance of one base, and base qualities are not known. Ficoll-Paque density gradient centrifugation was the method used to isolate PBMCs. This record comes from a study of T-cell memory formation after mild COVID-19 (dated by TCRdb to the early 2020s). Regarding the complete study: TCR sequence clusters from the two donors were found to be largely donor specific. In a couple of donors, T-cell clones that expanded and contracted after mild COVID-19 were tracked by sequencing TCRalpha and TCRbeta repertoires over time. The cohort comprised two young, previously healthy adult volunteers, one female and one male. The study at large found these results: Balanced CD4/CD8 phenotypes were observed for clones contracting from day 15 to 85, whereas a bias towards CD4+ was observed for a second wave of clones expanding from day 15 to 37. The study included only two mild cases, and larger cohorts that include severe cases with pre-infection samples were judged to be necessary. The detection of some responding clones in pre-infection memory suggests that pre-existing cross-reactive memory T cells joined the SARS-CoV-2 response. The second-wave clones that peaked on day 37 were not confirmed to be SARS-CoV-2 specific. Contracting CD4+ clones turned up mainly in the CM and EM memory subsets, whereas EMRA was where CD8+ clones were enriched.

The CDR3 contains 15 residues, cysteine and phenylalanine counted. Only the CDR3 DNA is retained, 45 bases long and in frame from the first base. From the germline V gene, CDR1 is LGHNA and CDR2 is YSLEER. V ends up 1 base short and J 3 bases short, with an unmatched junction base count of 3. TCRdb shows the sequencer as Illumina NovaSeq 6000. cDNA libraries for TCRalpha and TCRbeta were prepared by 5'RACE using constant-segment primers, with sample barcodes and unique molecular identifiers added. Trizol reagent was used to extract RNA from every sample. Libraries were amplified in two PCR steps, with a second sample barcode and Illumina TruSeq adapters added in the second step. The libraries were sequenced on an Illumina NovaSeq using 2 x 150 bp paired-end reads. The paper's processing steps were these. The reads were demultiplexed and collapsed into UMI-guided consensus sequences using migec v1.2.7. Using mixcr v2.1.11, UMI consensuses were aligned to TRA and TRB V and J templates and then assembled into clonotypes. Clonotypes were classified as expanded or contracted when called significant by both edgeR and NoisET, with noise models trained on biological replicates. For edgeR calls, the cutoffs were a false discovery rate-adjusted p below 0.01 and a log2 fold-change threshold of 1. As an exploratory analysis of dynamics, max-normalized trajectories of the 1000 most abundant clonotypes were examined by PCA with hierarchical clustering. Separately sequenced CD4+ and CD8+ repertoires were used to assign the CD4 or CD8 phenotype of responding clones. The public sequencing data were trimmed at Q25 with fastp and processed into clonotypes with MiXCR by TCRdb, which kept only in-frame beta chains. Under each unique CDR3 protein, matching rows form one entry showing the most common genes and DNA. The V and J calls shown here were made by TCRdb, not taken from the authors' results. The sample includes around 450,000 distinct CDR3 sequences, with approximately 25% observed a single time. The top ten constitute roughly 8.7% of the sample.

The sample comprised PBMCs or a T cell subset sorted from them (not recorded which). This receptor chain uses TRBV4-3 and TRBJ2-3, with 8 central nucleotides matching TRBD2. The TCR was taken from an adult woman who had mild COVID-19 (a few samples of this study predate the infection). The sample titles of this study are shuffled in the database, so cell type and time point are left out; the donor was told from shared clones. The CDR3 sequence is CASSQGVAGTDTQYF. The sequenced DNA: TGCGCCAGCAGCCAAGGGGTAGCGGGAACAGATACGCAGTATTTT.